The source of this T cell receptor beta chain is a study of CD8+CD57+ T cells in acquired aplastic anemia. Overall study: Sorted CD4+ and CD8+ cells gave a mean 3.2 ug DNA, range roughly 0.19 to 27.4 ug.

V shed 4 bases and J shed 0 bases, with 16 bases lying between them. This CDR3 is built from 17 residues. The germline V gene encodes CDR1 MNHEY and CDR2 SVGEGT. About this clonotype itself: Its antigen is unidentified.

Study-level results: Patient and control CD8+ Simpson's diversity was not significantly different.

Both TCR beta VDJ combination and CDR3 sequence profiling were carried out. Genomic DNA was the template for this profiling. TCRdb reprocessed the reads via MiXCR and lists one record per CDR3 protein. The sample lists 150,000 to 200,000 distinct CDR3 sequences, 48% occurring once. Sequenced patients had shown CD8+CD57+ cell expansion by flow cytometry. Severe acquired aplastic anemia was diagnosed in all patients. Each patient gave a blood sample that was collected before any therapy had been received. The sequence was obtained from a human donor with aplastic anemia. The sample consisted of sorted CD4+, CD8+, or CD8+CD57+ T cells (not recorded which) from PBMCs. This sequence joins TRBV6-2 or TRBV6-3 and TRBJ1-3; D is ambiguous. The CDR3 region is CASSSHGGSYSGNTIYF. The CDR3 DNA follows: TGTGCCAGCAGTTCGCACGGAGGGTCTTACTCTGGAAACACCATATATTTT.